A selection of T cell receptor beta chains follows, all from one sample in a study of T cell repertoires in cytomegalovirus infection. No antigen is known for these receptors. TCRdb re-derived calls from the reads in MiXCR, one entry per CDR3 protein. The top ten hold roughly 14% of the sample, which has 350,000 to 400,000 distinct CDR3 sequences, 34% seen once. The sample here was cultured PBMCs, taken from culture after CMV antigen stimulation. The source of these receptors is a human donor in good health (CMV status not recorded). Some clones in this sample may be carry-over from other donors' samples. Each CDR3 is given without its conserved first and last residue. The order of the fields is J gene, V gene, CDR3 protein.

TRBJ2-5,TRBV7-8,ASSQTRILYKGVETQY
TRBJ1-2,TRBV7-2,ASSFRSGQGNGYT
TRBJ2-5,TRBV6-6,ASSYFWETQY
TRBJ1-1,TRBV5-6,ASSLPRRGRPEAF
TRBJ2-3,TRBV12-3/TRBV12-4,ASSLPTGQSQY
TRBJ2-1,TRBV6-6,ASSAPNEQF
TRBJ2-4,TRBV11-2,ASSSRGTTKNIQY
TRBJ2-1,TRBV6-2/TRBV6-3,ASSLSGREYNEQF
TRBJ2-1,TRBV20-1,SAAEGGSYNEQF
TRBJ2-1,TRBV28,ASNLDSDSYNEQF
TRBJ1-4,TRBV18,ASSRTRGTNEKLF
TRBJ2-3,TRBV6-5,ASKNYRDSLTDTQY
TRBJ2-1,TRBV6-8,ASSYSAGGVRNEQF
TRBJ2-2,TRBV6-2/TRBV6-3,ASLRGGTNTGELF
TRBJ1-2,TRBV12-3/TRBV12-4,ASSQRQGVNYGYT
TRBJ2-3,TRBV7-9,ASSERGSTDTQY
TRBJ2-3,TRBV7-9,ASSLAESDTQY
TRBJ2-7,TRBV11-2,ASSLEVLYEQY
TRBJ1-1,TRBV28,ASLTQAATEAF
TRBJ2-5,TRBV27,ASGDRGFIETQY
TRBJ2-5,TRBV28,ATVPAADQETQY
TRBJ2-3,TRBV6-2/TRBV6-3,ASSLQGAADTQY
TRBJ1-1,TRBV19,ASSIRSTRSNTEAF
TRBJ2-3,TRBV6-1,ASSPLGKGSTDTQY
TRBJ2-1,TRBV20-1,SAQLLAGHNEQF
TRBJ2-1,TRBV11-1,ASSPPGLAGGDNEQF
TRBJ2-5,TRBV20-1,SATTSGSFQETQY
TRBJ2-5,TRBV28,ASSSPLGQETQY
TRBJ1-5,TRBV12-3/TRBV12-4,ASSDRAYQPQH
TRBJ1-5,TRBV7-2,ASSLRQENQPQH
TRBJ2-6,TRBV29-1,SVVVAGANVLT
TRBJ2-1,TRBV7-2,ASSLTGGWYNEQF
TRBJ2-3,TRBV7-2,ASSVLLAGVGDTQY
TRBJ1-3,TRBV4-1,ASSQGQFSGNTIY
TRBJ2-5,TRBV19,ASSIGISQETQY
TRBJ2-7,TRBV6-5,ASTSTGGAYEQY
TRBJ2-7,TRBV5-1,ASSPKMGAYEQY
TRBJ1-1,TRBV3-1,ASSQPGSHTEAF
TRBJ1-2,TRBV6-2/TRBV6-3,ASQKITGNNYGYT
TRBJ2-2,TRBV7-2,ASSLGGRQHTGELF
TRBJ1-2,TRBV7-2,ASSTRVGYT
TRBJ2-7,TRBV7-2,ASSLARTSVGYEQY
TRBJ1-6,TRBV5-1,ASSFAGGEYSPLH
TRBJ2-1,TRBV6-8,ASTLVAGYNEQF
TRBJ1-2,TRBV6-1,ASSEVQGFPST
TRBJ2-1,TRBV4-1,ASSLRTSGFSSYNEQF
TRBJ2-7,TRBV6-2/TRBV6-3,ASSYIDYEQY
TRBJ1-2,TRBV12-3/TRBV12-4,ASTPDRGLRYGYT